This T cell receptor beta chain was documented in a study of PD-L1 blockade in urothelial cancer. Looking at the study overall: Patients started atezolizumab around 2014, 1,200 mg intravenously every 3 weeks.

Indicated time point: pretreatment peripheral blood. From germline, CDR1 is SEHNR and CDR2 FQNEAQ (reference sequence). The junction had 7 bases not matched to a gene; V was cut back by 4 bases and J by 5 bases. CDR3 length equals 15 residues. This clone was detected only a few times. Synthetically made TCR analog templates were put into each PCR as spikes. TCRdb's table, derived via immunoSEQ multiplex PCR, lists solely in-frame clones and lacks some. Among about 50,000 clones listed, 70% to 80% were seen once. This receptor was identified in a man aged 70-80 years with urothelial cancer. The source was PBMCs, collected around atezolizumab (anti-PD-L1) treatment. The V gene is TRBV7-9, the J gene TRBJ1-1; 10 nucleotides agree with TRBD1. DNA of the CDR3: TGTGCCAGCAGCTCAGCGGACAGGGGGGGGACTGAAGCTTTCTTT. This sequence encodes CASSSADRGGTEAFF.